This T cell receptor (beta chain) was observed in a study of technical replicates of blood from several donors. Clones were read by immunoSEQ multiplex PCR, and TCRdb kept only the in-frame ones, dropping some. This table has approximately 81,000 clones, nearly 97% appearing once. Germline CDR1 is SGHVS and CDR2 is FNYEAQ. This CDR3 is 15 amino acids long. After removal of 3 bases from V and 7 bases from J, the junction contained 11 bases not matched to a gene. The gene calls are TRBV7-6 and TRBJ2-7; 8 positions agree with TRBD2. Sequenced: T cells isolated from PBMCs. This TCR derives from a human donor in good health. CDR3 nucleotide sequence: TGTGCCAGCAGCTTGAACGGGGCGGGAGGCGGAGAGCAGTACTTC. Amino acids: CASSLNGAGGGEQYF.